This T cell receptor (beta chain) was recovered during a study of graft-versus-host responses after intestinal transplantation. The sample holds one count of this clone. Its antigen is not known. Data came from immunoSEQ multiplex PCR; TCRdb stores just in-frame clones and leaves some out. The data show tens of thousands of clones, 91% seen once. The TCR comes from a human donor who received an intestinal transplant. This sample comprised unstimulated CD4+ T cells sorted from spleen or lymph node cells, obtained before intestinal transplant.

The CDR3 loop is CASSQAGTPYEQYF. DNA of the CDR3: TGCGCCAGCAGCCAGGCAGGGACACCCTACGAGCAGTACTTC. The chain employs TRBV4-1 and TRBJ2-7, with D possibly TRBD1 on 6 matching bases. Trimming left V 3 bases short and J 2 bases short, with 11 bases between. This CDR3 contains 14 residues. Germline lookup yields CDR1 MGHRA and CDR2 YSYEKL.